This T cell receptor (beta chain) is from a study of shared clonotypes between healthy human individuals (TCRdb year 2020). For context, the study as a whole: The cohort comprised a couple of women and a few men aged 18 to 49 years. Per donor, three plates each were used for CD4 naive and CD4 memory, two for CD8 naive, and one for CD8 memory. The study deeply sequenced blood TCR repertoires of five healthy adults to estimate repertoire size and the extent of clonotype sharing between individuals. To increase sequencing depth and limit assay-specific biases, different laboratories used diverse techniques to prepare libraries and sequence TCR repertoires. Leukapheresis yielded between about 0.9 and 9.5 billion PBMCs per donor.

Study-wide findings and limitations: Naive subsets generally had larger estimated clonotype richness than memory subsets. Clonotypes shared by all four sorted-subset donors showed higher generation probabilities than non-shared clonotypes. Rarefaction of sorted-subset datasets indicated incomplete sequencing despite the large sequencing depth. Because the study included only a small number of donors, the genetic and exposure-history diversity represented was limited. Pairwise subsampling led to the expectation that sequencing depth would affect the degree of clonotype sharing among donors. When several donors were compared, the shared fraction of clonotypes was around 5.1% for naive CD4, approximately 3.3% for naive CD8, about 2.4% for memory CD4, and less than 0.5% for memory CD8. Sampling was limited to blood, and TCR repertoires in tissue likely differ from TCR repertoires in blood.

A remark on this clone: The antigen it binds to is not known. No much larger clonotype is one base removed from it; base qualities were not supplied.

The donors were healthy, HIV-negative adults with no recently reported acute infections or vaccinations. Every donor was a Caucasian adult living in Nashville, Tennessee, USA. CD4+ T cells were enriched by magnetic negative selection, after which naive cells were positively selected on CD45RA and the negative fraction was taken as the memory subset. Blood was collected by leukapheresis, and PBMCs were isolated by Ficoll-Histopaque density gradient centrifugation and then cryopreserved in liquid nitrogen vapor phase. Analytical flow cytometry was used to check the purity and quantity of each magnetically sorted T cell population. From each sorted fraction, genomic DNA was isolated and quantified by UV absorbance on a Nanodrop 2000c. Using the deep immunoSEQ assay, TCR CDR3 regions were amplified from genomic DNA by multiplex PCR. Extracted genomic DNA from each cell subset was spread evenly across all wells of several immunoSEQ 96-well plates, with each plate serving as a replicate. For sorted subsets, roughly 200 ng genomic DNA, equal to about 30,000 T cell genomes, was loaded into each replicate PCR. Purified libraries were quantified with a Qubit 3.0 fluorometer, sized on a Bioanalyzer 2100, and re-quantified with the KAPA Library Quantification kit. Each immunoSEQ 96-well plate was sequenced on its own single-read 150-cycle Illumina NextSeq 550 flow cell. In the authors' own workflow: The immunoSEQ output contained only junctional sequences without quality scores, so filtering could not match that applied to full-length reads. To assign V/J genes and CDR3, sequences were annotated against IMGT germline references using PyIR, a Python wrapper for IgBLAST v1.9. Any read was removed if the V/J assignment was weak (E-value above 1e-6), the CDR3 was missing, or the read contained stop codons, out-of-frame junctions, or ambiguous translated residues. V3J clonotypes were defined by identical inferred V gene, J gene, and CDR3 amino acid sequence. Percentage overlap between repertoires was calculated by dividing the number of shared unique clonotypes by the size of the smaller repertoire. Three approaches were used to assess repertoire richness: RTK rarefaction, the Chao1 estimator, and Recon v2.1 estimates of unobserved clonotypes. Generation probabilities were computed with OLGA for all TCRbeta clonotypes obtained by the gDNA method from several donors. TCRdb holds this immuneACCESS table with in-frame rearrangements only. Some clones are missing; in checked studies, unresolved V genes explain under half, and the rest has no known cause. For V, J and clone size, that table is used; D and trimming come from the DNA. The sample includes 850,000 to 1,100,000 clones, with roughly 80% observed a single time. About 0.94% of the sample rests with the top ten.

Per the germline V gene, SNHLY is the CDR1 and FYNNEI is the CDR2. V loses 8 bases, J loses 1 base, and the germline ends lie 5 bases apart. There are 11 amino acids in the CDR3, from cysteine to phenylalanine inclusive. Only the CDR3 DNA stays, 33 bases, in frame from base 1. Material for sequencing was memory CD4+ T cells from PBMCs. Per the publication, the cell subset or site label means: CD45RA-negative fraction. The sequence links TRBV2 to TRBJ1-2; too little of a D gene remains to name it. This clonotype originated in a man in his late teens or twenties in good health. Some clones in this sample may be carry-over from other donors' samples. The DNA sequence follows: TGTGCCAGCGGCAGTAACTATGGCTACACCTTC. The resulting protein is CASGSNYGYTF.